Each of the 30 T cell receptor beta chains below was sequenced from the same sample in a study of CD8 T cells in ankylosing spondylitis. Using its own MiXCR run on the 5' RACE reads, TCRdb lists one record per CDR3 protein. The repertoire holds 150,000 to 200,000 distinct CDR3 sequences, with 15% to 20% as singletons. The sequenced sample consisted of blood, either unsorted or a sorted T cell fraction (not recorded which). These receptor sequences come from a male donor with ankylosing spondylitis or in good health (not recorded which).

The chain has TRBV19 and TRBJ1-5; a possible D gene is TRBD1 (5 bases). V gave up 5 bases and J gave up 0 bases, with 14 bases separating them. The CDR3 contains 16 residues. Germline loops: CDR1 LNHDA, CDR2 SQIVND (reference sequence). Here the CDR3 DNA reads TGTGCCAGTAGTCGGACGGGGCCGGATAGCAATCAGCCCCAGCATTTT. It yields the protein CASSRTGPDSNQPQHF.

Comments on this clonotype: This could be a read error, since a much larger clone is one nucleotide away. The chain links TRBV20-1 to TRBJ2-5; maybe TRBD2 (5 bases). The CDR3 totals 11 residues. Per the germline V gene, CDR1 is DFQATT and CDR2 is SNEGSKA (reference sequence). CDR3 coding DNA: TGCGGTGCTACTAGTAAAGAGACCCAGTACTTC. Its translation: CGATSKETQYF.

This clonotype came up once. V gene TRBV5-1 combines with J gene TRBJ2-2; a possible D gene is TRBD2 (5 bases). V was shortened by 3 bases and J by 0 bases, with 12 bases between the two germline ends. CDR3 size: 16 residues. Germline CDR1 and CDR2: SGHRS and YFSETQ. The CDR3 DNA reads as TGCGCCAGCAGCTGGCGGGCAGACGCGAACACCGGGGAGCTGTTTTTT. Translation: CASSWRADANTGELFF.

This clonotype turned up a few times. The chain is built from TRBV29-1 and TRBJ2-7, with 7 positions matching TRBD1. From germline, CDR1 is SQVTM and CDR2 ANQGSEA. The CDR3 spans 13 residues. V was clipped by 4 bases and J by 4 bases; unmatched bases: 7. CDR3 nucleotides: TGCAGCGTTGTCGACAGGGATGGGTACGAGCAGTACTTC. Amino acid sequence: CSVVDRDGYEQYF.

There are many counts of this clonotype. The chain recombines TRBV20-1 with TRBJ1-2; a weak D match, TRBD1 (6 bases). Germline CDR1 and CDR2: DFQATT and SNEGSKA (reference sequence). CDR3 length: 13 amino acids. Trimming cost V 2 bases and J 2 bases, with 9 bases left between them. The CDR3 DNA reads as TGCAGTGCTAGAACAGGGTCCAACTATGGCTACACCTTC. This gives the protein CSARTGSNYGYTF.

CDR3 sequence reads: CATSDGQGVPYGNQPQHF. CDR3 nucleotides: TGTGCCACCAGTGACGGACAGGGAGTACCCTATGGCAATCAGCCCCAGCATTTT. This chain connects TRBV24-1 to TRBJ1-5; 8 nucleotides match TRBD1. The germline V gene has CDR1 KGHDR and CDR2 SFDVKD. This CDR3 comprises 18 residues. V shed 4 bases, J shed 2 bases, and the junction held 12 bases outside the gene matches.

The sample holds many counts of this clonotype. This sequence joins TRBV12-3 or TRBV12-4 and TRBJ2-5; 11 positions match TRBD2. This CDR3 is 16 amino acids long. The junction had 10 bases not matched to a gene; V was cut back by 4 bases and J by 6 bases. CDR3 residues: CASSWASGRLVQTQYF. CDR3 nucleotides: TGTGCCAGCAGTTGGGCTAGCGGGAGGCTCGTCCAGACCCAGTACTTC.

There are a few counts of this clonotype. This rearrangement joins TRBV5-1 to TRBJ1-3; D is uncertain. V was pared by 7 bases and J by 0 bases, with 14 bases between. The CDR3 sequence is 15 residues long. The V gene's germline CDR1 is SGHRS and CDR2 YFSETQ. CDR3 sequence reads: CASGRRVISGNTIYF. The CDR3 nucleotides are TGCGCCAGCGGCCGCCGGGTAATCTCTGGAAACACCATATATTTT. Combining the CDR3 with reference TRBV5-1 and TRBJ1-3 gives the whole variable domain KAGVTQTPRYLIKTRGQQVTLSCSPISGHRSVSWYQQTPGQGLQFLFEYFSETQRNKGNFPGRFSGRQFSNSRSEMNVSTLELGDSALYLCASGRRVISGNTIYFGEGSWLTVV.

The CDR3, as DNA: TGTGCCAGTAGTATATTGAACAGGGGGCTTTTGAACACTGAAGCTTTCTTT. Translation: CASSILNRGLLNTEAFF. This chain connects TRBV19 to TRBJ1-1; 9 nucleotides agree with TRBD1. The CDR3 has 17 residues. V gave up 2 bases and J gave up 0 bases; unmatched junction bases: 7. Looked up from germline, CDR1 is LNHDA and CDR2 is SQIVND (reference sequence).

This clonotype was counted at least ten times. This chain joins TRBV5-1 and TRBJ2-1, with 10 positions matching TRBD2. This CDR3 contains 16 residues. After removal of 0 bases from V and 8 bases from J, the junction contained 8 bases not matched to a gene. CDR1 SGHRS and CDR2 YFSETQ come from the germline V gene. The DNA of the CDR3 is TGCGCCAGCAGCTTGGCCAGGCTAGCGGGAGCCCATGAGCAGTTCTTC. The encoded protein is CASSLARLAGAHEQFF.

The rearrangement uses TRBV7-2 and TRBJ2-1; D is possibly TRBD2 (6 bases). This CDR3 has 16 amino acids. Germline V CDR1 and CDR2: SGHTA, FQGNSA. V was trimmed by 5 bases and J by 5 bases, leaving 19 bases between them. CDR3 amino acids: CASSPRAGRMNNEQFF. In DNA form, the CDR3 reads TGTGCCAGCAGCCCGAGGGCGGGACGGATGAACAATGAGCAGTTCTTC.

At least ten counts were recorded for this clonotype. The chain carries TRBV5-1 and TRBJ2-5; 8 bases are a match to TRBD1. The CDR3 is 13 residues long. Germline V gene sequence: CDR1 SGHRS, CDR2 YFSETQ. V shed 3 bases, J shed 5 bases, and the junction held 3 bases outside the gene matches. The CDR3 nucleotides are TGCGCCAGCAGCTCGGGACAGGTTGAGACCCAGTACTTC. Its translation: CASSSGQVETQYF.

The chain has TRBV28 and TRBJ2-5; D not resolved. Trimming removed 7 bases at V and 4 bases at J, with 7 bases between. Germline lookup yields CDR1 MDHEN and CDR2 SYDVKM. The CDR3 spans 11 residues. CDR3 amino acids: CASNFGETQYF. CDR3 DNA sequence: TGTGCCAGCAATTTCGGAGAGACCCAGTACTTC.

This clonotype was detected many times. The rearrangement uses TRBV5-1 and TRBJ1-1; D may be TRBD1 (5 bases). The CDR3 is made up of 14 amino acids. The germline V gene has CDR1 SGHRS and CDR2 YFSETQ. The V end lost 1 base, the J end lost 0 bases, and 7 bases lay between the germline ends. The chain's CDR3 is CASSLRQMNTEAFF. CDR3 coding DNA: TGCGCCAGCAGCTTGAGACAGATGAACACTGAAGCTTTCTTT. The whole variable domain, filled in from reference TRBV5-1 and TRBJ1-1, reads KAGVTQTPRYLIKTRGQQVTLSCSPISGHRSVSWYQQTPGQGLQFLFEYFSETQRNKGNFPGRFSGRQFSNSRSEMNVSTLELGDSALYLCASSLRQMNTEAFFGQGTRLTVV.

Remarks on this clonotype: This may be a read error, as it is one base from a much larger clone. The chain is built from TRBV28 and TRBJ2-7; 7 bases are shared with TRBD1. Germline assignment: CDR1 MDHEN and CDR2 SYDVKM. V lost 2 bases and J lost 3; bases outside the gene matches: 7. CDR3 length: 15 amino acids. CDR3 sequence (DNA): TGTGCCAGCAGTTTAGAAGACAGGGCTATCTACGAGCAGTACTTC. It is translated as CASSLEDRAIYEQYF.

This clonotype was counted ten times or more. The rearrangement uses TRBV20-1 and TRBJ1-4, with a possible D match to TRBD1 (5 bases). This CDR3 has 13 residues. The germline V gene has CDR1 DFQATT and CDR2 SNEGSKA (reference sequence). V lost 2 bases to trimming and J lost 8 bases, with 12 bases between them. Here the CDR3 reads CSARRDGWEKLFF. CDR3 DNA: TGCAGTGCTAGACGGGACGGGTGGGAAAAACTGTTTTTT.

This clonotype was observed at least ten times. The chain joins TRBV29-1 to TRBJ1-2; D is unclear. CDR1 and CDR2 (germline): SQVTM, ANQGSEA. With 3 bases removed from V and 7 bases from J, the gap between germline ends came to 3 bases. This CDR3 contains 9 residues. The CDR3 DNA reads as TGCAGCGTTGATGTTGGCTACACCTTC. Translation gives CSVDVGYTF.

This clonotype occurred many times. This chain links TRBV11-2 with TRBJ1-2; D may be TRBD1 (6 bases). Germline-derived CDR1 and CDR2 are SGHAT and FQNNGV. The germline V and J ends were trimmed by 4 bases and 4 bases, with 16 bases remaining between them. This CDR3 has 15 residues. Here the CDR3 DNA reads TGTGCCAGCAGCTCCGATCGACAGGACTTCTATGGCTACACCTTC. It translates to CASSSDRQDFYGYTF.

This clonotype occurred many times. The chain employs TRBV7-2 and TRBJ2-1; D tentatively reads TRBD1 or TRBD2 (5 bases each). The CDR3 totals 13 residues. V lost 10 bases and J lost 6, with 16 bases in between. Germline V CDR1 and CDR2: SGHTA, FQGNSA. CDR3 in DNA: TGTGCCACCGCAGGGACGGGGAGCAATGAGCAGTTCTTC. It codes for CATAGTGSNEQFF.

This clonotype was seen repeatedly, ten times or more. The V call is TRBV5-1, the J call TRBJ2-3; D perhaps matches TRBD2 (6 bases). The CDR3 loop spans 15 amino acids. Deletions cut 0 bases from V and 6 bases from J, with 14 bases between. CDR1 and CDR2 from the germline V gene are SGHRS and YFSETQ. In nucleotides, the CDR3 is TGCGCCAGCAGCTTGGTTCTAGCGAGTGGGGATACGCAGTATTTT. Residues: CASSLVLASGDTQYF.

Many counts were recorded for this clonotype. The V gene is TRBV4-1, the J gene TRBJ1-2; 8 bases match TRBD1. V trimming: 4 bases; J trimming: 6 bases; junction bases outside the gene matches: 10. Germline lookup yields CDR1 MGHRA and CDR2 YSYEKL. The CDR3 runs to 15 residues. The CDR3 nucleotides read TGCGCCAGCAGCCTCACGACAGGGGACGAAAATGGCTACACCTTC. Encoded protein: CASSLTTGDENGYTF.

This clonotype was detected a few times. The rearrangement uses TRBV9 and TRBJ2-5, with a possible D match to TRBD1 (6 bases). The V end was cut by 0 bases, the J end by 5 bases, with 20 bases between. The germline CDR1 and CDR2 sequences are SGDLS and YYNGEE. This CDR3 has 17 amino acids. The DNA for the CDR3 is TGTGCCAGCAGCGTAGGGAGTTGGTGTCAGGGGTGTGAGACCCAGTACTTC. This translates into CASSVGSWCQGCETQYF.

Note on this clonotype: A junction boundary mismatches the germline segment, possibly from a read error. The genes are TRBV6-5 and TRBJ2-5; 7 bases are a match to TRBD1. The CDR3 is made up of 12 amino acids. Germline V gene lookup returns CDR1 MNHEY and CDR2 SVGAGI. The CDR3: CVSTGVVGTQYF. CDR3 DNA: TGTGTCAGCACAGGGGTCGTCGGGACCCAGTACTTC.

There are a few counts of this clonotype. The chain is built from TRBV5-1 and TRBJ2-3; D is perhaps TRBD1 or TRBD2 (5 bases each). This CDR3 has 14 amino acids. Germline assignment: CDR1 SGHRS and CDR2 YFSETQ. With 3 bases removed from V and 1 base from J, the gap between germline ends came to 9 bases. The CDR3, as DNA: TGCGCCAGCAGCTCCGGGACCCGCACAGATACGCAGTATTTT. This translates into CASSSGTRTDTQYF.

This clonotype has just a few counts. The chain uses TRBV12-3 or TRBV12-4 and TRBJ2-7; D call uncertain. V dropped 4 bases and J dropped 8 bases, with 9 bases sitting between them. The CDR3 runs 11 residues. The CDR3 spells CASSSSSQQYF. CDR3 sequence (DNA): TGTGCCAGCAGTTCCTCGTCACAGCAGTACTTC.

In this sample, this clonotype turned up many times. This chain uses TRBV12-3 or TRBV12-4 with TRBJ2-2; TRBD1 or TRBD2 may be the D gene (5 bases each). This CDR3 comprises 13 residues. The V end lost 7 bases, the J end lost 8 bases, and 14 bases lay between the germline ends. The DNA for the CDR3 is TGTGCCAGCATCTTGGGGGAAGGGGGGGAGCTGTTTTTT. Residues: CASILGEGGELFF.

This clonotype was detected many times. The chain is built from TRBV5-1 and TRBJ2-7; a possible D gene is TRBD1 (5 bases). Trimming stripped 0 bases from V and 4 bases from J, with 8 bases between. From germline, CDR1 is SGHRS and CDR2 YFSETQ. The CDR3 spans 13 residues. The CDR3 sequence is CASSLGQNYEQYF. Here the CDR3 DNA reads TGCGCCAGCAGCTTGGGACAGAATTACGAGCAGTACTTC.

This clonotype was observed once. This chain joins TRBV6-5 and TRBJ1-4; D is unclear. The length of the CDR3 is 14 residues. V lost 10 bases and J lost 5, with 17 bases in between. Germline loops: CDR1 MNHEY, CDR2 SVGAGI. This chain's CDR3 is CATQQLQGNEKLFF. Here the CDR3 DNA reads TGTGCCACCCAACAACTTCAAGGCAATGAAAAACTGTTTTTT.

The table lists this clonotype with many counts. The chain is built from TRBV15 and TRBJ1-5; D is perhaps TRBD1 (5 bases). The CDR3 contains 14 residues. In germline, CDR1 is LNHNV, CDR2 YYDKDF (reference sequence). V lost 0 bases and J lost 2, with 5 bases in between. CDR3 sequence (DNA): TGTGCCACCAGCAGAGACAGGGGCAATCAGCCCCAGCATTTT. This sequence encodes CATSRDRGNQPQHF.

V usage is TRBV30 and J usage is TRBJ1-5, with 7 bases matching TRBD1. After removal of 7 bases from V and 0 bases from J, the junction contained 6 bases not matched to a gene. The germline CDR1 and CDR2 sequences are GTSNPN and SVGIG (reference sequence). CDR3 length equals 14 residues. The DNA of the CDR3 is TGTGCCTATGGACAGGCGTTTAGCAATCAGCCCCAGCATTTT. Its protein product is CAYGQAFSNQPQHF.